A single sample gave rise to the 26 T cell receptor beta chains below, sequenced in a study of blood T cell repertoires in COVID-19. TCRdb's table, derived via immunoSEQ multiplex PCR, lists solely in-frame clones and lacks some. The sample carries 200,000 to 250,000 clones, about nine tenths recorded once. The source material was PBMCs or T cells enriched from blood (not recorded which). Receptor source: a woman aged 30 to 39 with acute COVID-19.

The V gene is TRBV7-9, the J gene TRBJ1-1; 7 nucleotides line up with TRBD1. The CDR3 is 17 amino acids. Per the germline V gene, CDR1 is SEHNR and CDR2 is FQNEAQ (reference sequence). J gave up 3 bases and V 3 bases, and 13 bases lay outside the gene matches. In nucleotides, the CDR3 is TGTGCCAGCAGCTTTGAAACCGGCTCAACAGGGGACACTGAAGCTTTCTTT. This codes for CASSFETGSTGDTEAFF.

J is TRBJ1-5 and V is TRBV2, with D possibly matching TRBD1 (5 bases). CDR3 size: 13 residues. Trimming removed 3 bases from V and 4 bases from J, with 7 bases in between. CDR1 and CDR2 (germline): SNHLY, FYNNEI. CDR3: CASSEGGNQPQHF. The CDR3, as DNA: TGTGCCAGCAGTGAGGGGGGGAATCAGCCCCAGCATTTT.

The chain uses TRBV6-5 and TRBJ2-7; D remains unclear. V was trimmed by 8 bases and J by 1 base, leaving 15 bases between them. CDR1 MNHEY and CDR2 SVGAGI come from the germline V gene. The CDR3 loop spans 14 amino acids. The CDR3 reads CASDLETPSYEQYF. CDR3 bases: TGTGCCAGCGACTTGGAAACGCCGTCCTACGAGCAGTACTTC.

This chain links TRBV3-1 (or the pseudogene TRBV3-2) with TRBJ1-1, with TRBD1 as a possible D gene (6 bases). The CDR3 runs 15 residues. V dropped 2 bases and J dropped 1 base, with 11 bases sitting between them. CDR1 LGHDT and CDR2 YNNKEL come from the germline V gene (reference sequence). The CDR3 bases are TGTGCCAGCAGCCAATTGACAGGACCGAACACTGAAGCTTTCTTT. Its protein is CASSQLTGPNTEAFF.

J is TRBJ2-1 and V is TRBV9; D gene uncertain. The CDR3 length is 15 residues. The germline gives CDR1 SGDLS, CDR2 YYNGEE. The ends were cut back, 0 bases at V and 0 bases at J, with 7 bases in the middle. The CDR3 bases are TGTGCCAGCAGCGTAGGGGCGACCTCCTACAATGAGCAGTTCTTC. It is translated as CASSVGATSYNEQFF.

The CDR3 sequence: CASSLGPAARSYEQYF. Written as DNA, the CDR3 is TGTGCCAGCAGCTTGGGCCCAGCGGCCCGGAGCTACGAGCAGTACTTC. J is TRBJ2-7 and V is TRBV5-5, with a tentative D call TRBD2 (5 bases). In germline, CDR1 is SGHKS, CDR2 YYEKEE (reference sequence). The V and J ends lost 0 bases and 3 bases respectively, with 16 bases between them. This CDR3 spans 16 amino acids.

The chain uses TRBV6-1 and TRBJ1-3; D remains unclear. Germline loops: CDR1 MNHNS, CDR2 SASEGT. CDR3 length: 14 amino acids. Trimming removed 1 base at V and 4 bases at J, with 8 bases between. The CDR3 DNA is TGTGCCAGCAGTGAAGGAGATTCGGGAAACACCATATATTTT. Encoded protein: CASSEGDSGNTIYF.

The V and J genes are TRBV6-5 and TRBJ2-7; 10 nucleotides match TRBD1. J lost 6 bases, V lost 4 bases, and 12 bases had no gene match. CDR3 length: 16 residues. In germline, CDR1 is MNHEY, CDR2 SVGAGI. Here the CDR3 DNA reads TGTGCCAGCAGTTCGCAACCGGTAGGACAGGGGGGCGAGCAGTACTTC. Translated: CASSSQPVGQGGEQYF.

The CDR3 loop reads CASTRSGQGYGYTF. The CDR3 nucleotides read TGTGCCAGTACAAGATCGGGACAGGGCTATGGCTACACCTTC. This rearrangement joins TRBV19 to TRBJ1-2; 9 bases line up with TRBD1. Trimming cost V 7 bases and J 4 bases; bases outside gene matches: 7. Germline lookup yields CDR1 LNHDA and CDR2 SQIVND (reference sequence). This CDR3 is 14 amino acids long.

The V call is TRBV7-2, the J call TRBJ2-3; the D gene is possibly TRBD1 (5 bases). Germline V gene data show CDR1 as SGHTA and CDR2 as FQGNSA. Trimming removed 2 bases at V and 4 bases at J, with 16 bases between. The CDR3 contains 16 residues. The CDR3 spells CASSLRGGKVPDTQYF. The CDR3 DNA reads TGTGCCAGCAGCTTAAGGGGCGGTAAGGTCCCAGATACGCAGTATTTT. Full variable domain (remainder filled in from reference TRBV7-2 and TRBJ2-3): GAGVSQSPSNKVTEKGKDVELRCDPISGHTALYWYRQSLGQGLEFLIYFQGNSAPDKSGLPSDRFSAERTGGSVSTLTIQRTQQEDSAVYLCASSLRGGKVPDTQYFGPGTRLTVL.

The chain has TRBV10-3 and TRBJ1-6; D ambiguous. The V and J ends lost 7 bases and 7 bases respectively, with 17 bases between them. The germline gives CDR1 ENHRY, CDR2 SYGVKD. The CDR3 is 15 residues long. In nucleotides, the CDR3 is TGTGCCATCAACGGCGGACGGAGGGAAAATTCACCCCTCCACTTT. Translating it yields CAINGGRRENSPLHF.

This chain joins TRBV6-5 and TRBJ2-7; a possible D gene is TRBD1 (5 bases). CDR3 length equals 13 residues. V lost 7 bases and J lost 3, with 13 bases in between. Germline V gene data show CDR1 as MNHEY and CDR2 as SVGAGI. This CDR3 is CASIEGHLYEQYF. CDR3 sequence (DNA): TGTGCCAGCATCGAAGGACATCTCTACGAGCAGTACTTC.

The V gene is TRBV27, the J gene TRBJ2-7, with 9 bases identical to TRBD2. Germline V gene sequence: CDR1 MNHEY, CDR2 SMNVEV (reference sequence). This CDR3 contains 17 residues. Trimming at V came to 2 bases and at J to 2 bases, leaving 10 bases not matched to a gene. CDR3 region: CASSLRGSSGDAYEQYF. CDR3 nucleotides: TGTGCCAGCAGTTTAAGAGGATCTAGCGGGGATGCCTACGAGCAGTACTTC.

The chain links TRBV19 to TRBJ2-5, with 10 bases lining up with TRBD1. The V gene end was trimmed by 4 bases and the J gene end by 5 bases; junction bases not matched to a gene: 10. Germline CDR1 reads LNHDA; CDR2 reads SQIVND (reference sequence). The CDR3 consists of 16 residues. Written as DNA, the CDR3 is TGTGCCAGTAGTAGCCTCCCGGGACAGGGGTGGGAGACCCAGTACTTC. Amino acids: CASSSLPGQGWETQYF.

The chain links TRBV9 to TRBJ2-6, with D possibly being TRBD2 (5 bases). Germline CDR1 and CDR2: SGDLS and YYNGEE. V gave up 0 bases and J gave up 2 bases, with 6 bases separating them. The CDR3 is 15 residues long. The CDR3 region has the DNA TGTGCCAGCAGCGTAGCGGGGACTGGGGCCAACGTCCTGACTTTC. Protein: CASSVAGTGANVLTF.

In its sample, this clone was seen once. The J gene is TRBJ2-1, the V gene TRBV7-2, with D perhaps matching TRBD1 (6 bases). Trimming pared 7 bases from V and 2 bases from J, leaving 12 bases between. CDR1 is SGHTA, CDR2 FQGNSA, per germline. CDR3 length equals 14 residues. CDR3 protein: CASNQGGPYNEQFF. The CDR3 nucleotides are TGTGCCAGCAACCAAGGGGGTCCCTACAATGAGCAGTTCTTC.

This clone turned up a few times. DNA of the CDR3: TGTGCCAGCAGTTCACCAGAGACAGGGATAGCTTTCTTT. This sequence encodes CASSSPETGIAFF. The V call is TRBV6-1, the J call TRBJ1-1; 7 bases match TRBD1. The CDR3 is 13 amino acids. Per the germline V gene, CDR1 is MNHNS and CDR2 is SASEGT. The V segment lost 5 bases and the J segment 10 bases; nucleotides outside the gene matches: 10.

The rearrangement links TRBV11-3 to TRBJ2-1; perhaps TRBD2 as D (5 bases). Trimming shortened V by 2 bases and J by 11 bases, and 13 bases separated the two germline ends. The CDR3 is 13 amino acids. Germline CDR1 SGHNT, CDR2 YENEEA. Here the CDR3 reads CASSLTGGGQQFF. Here the CDR3 DNA reads TGTGCCAGCAGCTTAACTGGTGGAGGTCAGCAGTTCTTC.

The rearrangement uses TRBV7-9 and TRBJ1-1; 11 positions match TRBD1. From germline, CDR1 is SEHNR and CDR2 FQNEAQ (reference sequence). With 5 bases clipped from V and 1 base from J, the junction kept 9 bases outside the gene matches. The CDR3 covers 17 residues. CDR3 in amino acids: CASSPMWTGGPNTEAFF. CDR3 bases: TGTGCCAGCAGCCCAATGTGGACAGGGGGCCCGAACACTGAAGCTTTCTTT.

The chain uses TRBV27 and TRBJ2-2, with 7 bases fitting TRBD1. This CDR3 comprises 14 residues. V was clipped by 8 bases and J by 3 bases; unmatched bases: 6. Germline CDR1 reads MNHEY; CDR2 reads SMNVEV (reference sequence). The CDR3 bases are TGTGCCAGCGGGGGACAGATCCACACCGGGGAGCTGTTTTTT. It translates to CASGGQIHTGELFF.

About this clone: Other nucleotide sequences from this sample produce the same CDR3. V gene TRBV5-1 combines with J gene TRBJ1-5; no clear D gene. Trimming cost V 0 bases and J 5 bases, with 6 bases left between them. The CDR3 runs to 13 residues. Germline assignment: CDR1 SGHRS and CDR2 YFSETQ. CDR3 loop: CASSLDGDQPQHF. The CDR3 DNA is TGCGCCAGCAGCTTGGACGGAGATCAGCCCCAGCATTTT.

The CDR3 reads CASSLGGTHNSPLHF. In nucleotides, the CDR3 is TGTGCCAGCAGCTTGGGGGGGACACATAATTCACCCCTCCACTTT. The genes are TRBV5-4 and TRBJ1-6; possibly TRBD1 for D (6 bases). The germline CDR1 and CDR2 sequences are SGHNT and YYREEE (reference sequence). V dropped 0 bases and J dropped 5 bases, with 9 bases sitting between them. CDR3 length: 15 residues.

This chain joins TRBV11-2 and TRBJ1-1, with D perhaps TRBD1 (6 bases). The CDR3 consists of 14 residues. The V gene's germline CDR1 is SGHAT and CDR2 FQNNGV. The germline V and J ends were trimmed by 5 bases and 8 bases, with 18 bases remaining between them. The DNA for the CDR3 is TGTGCCAGCAGCCCCCCACACAGGGCCTCCGAAGCTTTCTTT. Protein sequence: CASSPPHRASEAFF.

V is TRBV2 and J is TRBJ2-5; the D gene is possibly TRBD2 (6 bases). Germline CDR1 is SNHLY and CDR2 is FYNNEI. This CDR3 region has 13 residues. Between the trimmed V and J ends, which lost 7 bases and 1 base, there was a span of 10 bases. The CDR3 DNA reads TGTGCCAGCAATCCGGGACTCCAAGAGACCCAGTACTTC. Residues: CASNPGLQETQYF.

V usage is TRBV29-1 and J usage is TRBJ1-2; D is ambiguous. The ends were cut back, 3 bases at V and 3 bases at J, with 5 bases in the middle. Germline V gene data show CDR1 as SQVTM and CDR2 as ANQGSEA. This CDR3 has 11 amino acids. Here the CDR3 reads CSVDSDYGYTF. CDR3 bases: TGCAGCGTTGACAGCGACTATGGCTACACCTTC.

This clone has just one count. The genes are TRBV10-3 and TRBJ2-5; TRBD1 matches 9 bases. CDR1 is ENHRY and CDR2 is SYGVKD in the germline V gene. The CDR3 runs to 15 residues. The trim removed 0 bases at V and 5 bases at J, leaving 4 bases unmatched. The CDR3 spells CAISESTGGMETQYF. The CDR3 nucleotides read TGTGCCATCAGTGAGTCGACAGGGGGTATGGAGACCCAGTACTTC.